This T cell receptor beta chain was obtained from a study of blood T cell repertoires in COVID-19. Overall study context: The origin of the acute and convalescent COVID-19 samples was the United States, Italy and Spain.

Trimming took off 4 bases at V and 3 bases at J, with 13 bases between the two ends. The CDR3 extends over 15 amino acids. Per the germline V gene, CDR1 is SGHTA and CDR2 is FQGTGA. Generated by immunoSEQ multiplex PCR, the TCRdb table keeps only in-frame clones and is missing some. The sample has about 200,000 clones, roughly 80% seen once. This clone was picked up a small number of times. The clonotype originates from a woman of 80 years or more with COVID-19, enrolled during active disease. The chain has TRBV7-3 and TRBJ2-1; D perhaps matches TRBD2 (6 bases). Sequencing was done on a sample of peripheral blood. As DNA, the CDR3 is TGTGCCAGCAGCTCGTCAGCGGGTGGCTACAATGAGCAGTTCTTC. It specifies CASSSSAGGYNEQFF.